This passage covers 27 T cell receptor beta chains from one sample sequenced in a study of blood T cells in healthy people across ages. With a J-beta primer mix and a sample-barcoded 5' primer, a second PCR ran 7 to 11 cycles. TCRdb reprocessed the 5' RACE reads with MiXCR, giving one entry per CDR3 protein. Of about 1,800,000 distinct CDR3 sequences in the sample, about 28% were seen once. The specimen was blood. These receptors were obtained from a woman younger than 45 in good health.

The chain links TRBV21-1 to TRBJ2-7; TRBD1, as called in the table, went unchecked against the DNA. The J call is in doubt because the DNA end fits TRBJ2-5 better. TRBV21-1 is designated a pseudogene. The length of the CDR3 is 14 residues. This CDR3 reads CASSKGRGRETQYF. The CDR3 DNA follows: TGTGCCAGCAGCAAAGGCAGGGGTAGGGAGACCCAGTACTTC.

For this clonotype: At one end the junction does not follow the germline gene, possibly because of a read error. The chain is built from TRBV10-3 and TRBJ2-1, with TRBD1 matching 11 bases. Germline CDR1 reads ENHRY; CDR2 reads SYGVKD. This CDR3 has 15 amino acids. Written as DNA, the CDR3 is TGTGCCGTCAGTGGACAGGGGGCGTTGGTCAATGAGCAGTTCTTC. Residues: CAVSGQGALVNEQFF.

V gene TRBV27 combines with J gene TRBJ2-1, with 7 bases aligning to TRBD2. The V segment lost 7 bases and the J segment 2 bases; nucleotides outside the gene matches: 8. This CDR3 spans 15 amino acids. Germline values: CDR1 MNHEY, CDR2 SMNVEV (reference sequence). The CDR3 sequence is CASKREGQTYNEQFF. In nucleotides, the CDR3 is TGTGCCAGCAAGAGGGAGGGGCAGACCTACAATGAGCAGTTCTTC.

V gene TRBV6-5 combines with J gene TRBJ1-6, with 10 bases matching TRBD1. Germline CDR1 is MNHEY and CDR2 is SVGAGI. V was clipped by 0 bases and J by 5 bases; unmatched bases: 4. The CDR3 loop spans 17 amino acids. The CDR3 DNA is TGTGCCAGCAGTTACTCGTTCGGGACAGGGGATAATTCACCCCTCCACTTT. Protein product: CASSYSFGTGDNSPLHF.

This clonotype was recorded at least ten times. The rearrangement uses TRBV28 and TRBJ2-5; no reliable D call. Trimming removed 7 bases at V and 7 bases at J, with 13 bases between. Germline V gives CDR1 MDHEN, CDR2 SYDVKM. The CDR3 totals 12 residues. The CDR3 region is CASKTELGTQYF. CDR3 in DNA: TGTGCCAGCAAAACGGAGTTGGGGACCCAGTACTTC.

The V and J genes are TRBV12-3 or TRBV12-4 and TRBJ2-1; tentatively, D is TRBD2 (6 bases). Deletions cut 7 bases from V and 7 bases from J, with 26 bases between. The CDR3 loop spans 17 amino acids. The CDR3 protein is CASTMGLGTPRVNEQFF. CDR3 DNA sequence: TGTGCCAGCACCATGGGGCTCGGGACTCCACGTGTGAATGAGCAGTTCTTC.

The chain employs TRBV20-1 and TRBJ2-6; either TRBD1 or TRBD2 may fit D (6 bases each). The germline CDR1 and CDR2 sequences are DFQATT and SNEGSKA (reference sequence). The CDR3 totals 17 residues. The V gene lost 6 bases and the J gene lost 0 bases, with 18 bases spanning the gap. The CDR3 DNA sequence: TGCAGTGCGAGGGGGGCAGGCCCGACCTCTGGGGCCAACGTCCTGACTTTC. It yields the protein CSARGAGPTSGANVLTF.

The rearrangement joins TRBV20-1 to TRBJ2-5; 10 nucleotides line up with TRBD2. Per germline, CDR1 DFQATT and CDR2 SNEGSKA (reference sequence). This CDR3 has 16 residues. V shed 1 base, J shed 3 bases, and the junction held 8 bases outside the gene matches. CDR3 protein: CSARGTSGETKETQYF. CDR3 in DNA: TGCAGTGCTAGAGGCACTAGCGGGGAAACAAAAGAGACCCAGTACTTC.

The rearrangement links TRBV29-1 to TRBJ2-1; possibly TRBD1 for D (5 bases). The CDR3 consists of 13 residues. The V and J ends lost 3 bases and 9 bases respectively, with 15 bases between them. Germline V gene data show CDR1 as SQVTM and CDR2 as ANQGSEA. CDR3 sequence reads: CSVEPSRGGEQFF. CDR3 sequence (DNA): TGCAGCGTTGAGCCCTCTAGGGGTGGTGAGCAGTTCTTC.

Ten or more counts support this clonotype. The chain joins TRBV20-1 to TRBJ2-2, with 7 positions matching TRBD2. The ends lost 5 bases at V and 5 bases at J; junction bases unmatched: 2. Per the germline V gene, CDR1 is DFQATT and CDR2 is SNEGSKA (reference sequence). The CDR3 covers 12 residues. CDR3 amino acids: CSAGGGTGELFF. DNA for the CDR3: TGCAGTGCTGGGGGGGGGACCGGGGAGCTGTTTTTT.

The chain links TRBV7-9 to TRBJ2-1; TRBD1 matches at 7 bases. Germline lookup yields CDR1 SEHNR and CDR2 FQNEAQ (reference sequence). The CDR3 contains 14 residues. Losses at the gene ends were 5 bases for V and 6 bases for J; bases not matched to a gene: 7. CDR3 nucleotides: TGTGCCAGCAGCCCGTACAGGGGCTGCAATGAGCAGTTCTTC. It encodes CASSPYRGCNEQFF.

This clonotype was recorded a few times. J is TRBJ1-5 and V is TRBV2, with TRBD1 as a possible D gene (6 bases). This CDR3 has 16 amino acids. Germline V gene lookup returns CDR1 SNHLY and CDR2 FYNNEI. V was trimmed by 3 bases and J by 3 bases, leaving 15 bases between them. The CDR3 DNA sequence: TGTGCCAGCAGTGACTTGGTGGACAGTTCCAATCAGCCCCAGCATTTT. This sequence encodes CASSDLVDSSNQPQHF.

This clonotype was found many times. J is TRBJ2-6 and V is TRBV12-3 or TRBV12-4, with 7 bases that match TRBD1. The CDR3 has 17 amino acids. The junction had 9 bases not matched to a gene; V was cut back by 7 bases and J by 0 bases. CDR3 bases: TGTGCCAGCACATACAGGGGTGGTTTCTCTGGGGCCAACGTCCTGACTTTC. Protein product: CASTYRGGFSGANVLTF.

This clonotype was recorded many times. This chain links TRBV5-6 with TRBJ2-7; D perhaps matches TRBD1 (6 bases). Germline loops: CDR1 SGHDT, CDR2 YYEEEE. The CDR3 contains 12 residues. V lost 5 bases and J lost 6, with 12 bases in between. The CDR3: CASRRLQGEQYF. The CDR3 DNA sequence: TGTGCCAGCAGACGACTACAGGGCGAGCAGTACTTC.

The CDR3 sequence: CASSYRWGFKETQYF. CDR3 coding DNA: TGTGCCAGCAGTTACCGTTGGGGGTTCAAAGAGACCCAGTACTTC. The V and J genes are TRBV6-5 and TRBJ2-5, with D possibly called TRBD1 or TRBD2 (5 bases each). Trimming removed 2 bases from V and 3 bases from J, with 13 bases in between. The CDR3 has 15 residues. The germline gives CDR1 MNHEY, CDR2 SVGAGI.

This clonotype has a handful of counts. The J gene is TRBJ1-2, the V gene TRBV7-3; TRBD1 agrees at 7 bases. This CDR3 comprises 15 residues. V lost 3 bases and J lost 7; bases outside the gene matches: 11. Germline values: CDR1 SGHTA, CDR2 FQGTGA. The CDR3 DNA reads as TGTGCCAGCAGCTTGTCCGGACAGGTTAACGGTGGCTACACCTTC. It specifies CASSLSGQVNGGYTF.

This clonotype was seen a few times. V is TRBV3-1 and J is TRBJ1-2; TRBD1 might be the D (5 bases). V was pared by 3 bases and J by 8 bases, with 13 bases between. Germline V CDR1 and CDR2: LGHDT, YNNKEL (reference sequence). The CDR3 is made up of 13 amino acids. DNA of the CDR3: TGTGCCAGCAGCCAGAAGGGGTCTAGCGGCTACACCTTC. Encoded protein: CASSQKGSSGYTF.

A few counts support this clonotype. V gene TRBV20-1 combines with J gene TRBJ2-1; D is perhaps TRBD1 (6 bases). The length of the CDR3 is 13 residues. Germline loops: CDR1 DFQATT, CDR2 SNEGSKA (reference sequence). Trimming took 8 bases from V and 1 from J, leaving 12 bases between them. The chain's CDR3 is CSTNDRSYNEQFF. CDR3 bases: TGCAGTACTAACGACAGGTCCTACAATGAGCAGTTCTTC.

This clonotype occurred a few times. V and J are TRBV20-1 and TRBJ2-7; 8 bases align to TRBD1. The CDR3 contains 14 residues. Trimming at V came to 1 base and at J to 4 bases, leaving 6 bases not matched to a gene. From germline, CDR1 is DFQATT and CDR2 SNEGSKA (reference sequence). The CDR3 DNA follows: TGCAGTGCTAGAGGCACGGACAGGGTTTACGAGCAGTACTTC. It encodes CSARGTDRVYEQYF.

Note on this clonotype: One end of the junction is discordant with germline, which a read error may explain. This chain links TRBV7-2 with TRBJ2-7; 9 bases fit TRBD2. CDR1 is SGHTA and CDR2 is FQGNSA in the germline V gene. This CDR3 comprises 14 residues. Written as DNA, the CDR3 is TGTGTCAGCAGCCCTGAAGCGGGAGGTTACGAGCAGTACTTC. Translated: CVSSPEAGGYEQYF.

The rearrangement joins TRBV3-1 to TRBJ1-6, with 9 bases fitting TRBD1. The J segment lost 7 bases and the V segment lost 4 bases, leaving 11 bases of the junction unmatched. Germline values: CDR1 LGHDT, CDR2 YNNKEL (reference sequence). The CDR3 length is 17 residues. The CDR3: CASSRKGQGLRNSPLHF. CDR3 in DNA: TGTGCCAGCAGCCGAAAAGGACAGGGGTTAAGGAATTCACCCCTCCACTTT.

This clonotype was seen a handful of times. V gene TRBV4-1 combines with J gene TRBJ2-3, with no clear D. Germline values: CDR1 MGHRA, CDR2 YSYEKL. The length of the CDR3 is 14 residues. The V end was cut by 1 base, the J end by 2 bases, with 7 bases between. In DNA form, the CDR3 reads TGCGCCAGCAGCCAAGTAAGGGTCACAGATACGCAGTATTTT. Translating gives CASSQVRVTDTQYF.

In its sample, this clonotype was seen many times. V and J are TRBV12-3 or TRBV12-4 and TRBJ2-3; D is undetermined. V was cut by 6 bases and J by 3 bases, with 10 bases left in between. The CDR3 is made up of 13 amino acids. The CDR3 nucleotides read TGTGCCAGCAGCTTAAGTCCGACAGATACGCAGTATTTT. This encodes CASSLSPTDTQYF.

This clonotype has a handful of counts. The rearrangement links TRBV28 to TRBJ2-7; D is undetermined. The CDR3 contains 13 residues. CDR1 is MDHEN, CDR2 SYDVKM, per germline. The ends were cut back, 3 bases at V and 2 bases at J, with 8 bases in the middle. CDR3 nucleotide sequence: TGTGCCAGCAGTTTCCCACAGACCTACGAGCAGTACTTC. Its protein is CASSFPQTYEQYF.

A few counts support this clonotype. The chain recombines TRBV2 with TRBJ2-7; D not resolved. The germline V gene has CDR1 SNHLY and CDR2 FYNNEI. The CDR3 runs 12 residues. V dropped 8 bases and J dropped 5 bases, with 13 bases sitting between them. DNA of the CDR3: TGTGCCAGCCGAAGCGTTTTGGACGAGCAGTACTTC. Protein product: CASRSVLDEQYF.

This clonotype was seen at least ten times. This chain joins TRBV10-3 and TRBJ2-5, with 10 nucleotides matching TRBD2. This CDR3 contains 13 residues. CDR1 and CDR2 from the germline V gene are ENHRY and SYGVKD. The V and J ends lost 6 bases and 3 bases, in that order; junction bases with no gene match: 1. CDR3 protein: CAISGLAEETQYF. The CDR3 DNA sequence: TGTGCCATCAGCGGACTAGCGGAAGAGACCCAGTACTTC.

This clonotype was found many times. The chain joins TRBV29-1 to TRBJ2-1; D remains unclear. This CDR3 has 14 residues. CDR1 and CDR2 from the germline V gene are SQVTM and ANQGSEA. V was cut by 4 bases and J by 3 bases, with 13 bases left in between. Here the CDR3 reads CSVAQSIDYNEQFF. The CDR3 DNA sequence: TGCAGCGTTGCACAGTCCATCGACTACAATGAGCAGTTCTTC.